The 13 T cell receptor beta chains below were found in one sample sequenced in a study of glioma-infiltrating T cells. Amplification of TCR alpha and beta CDR3 regions from RNA used iRepertoire nested multiplex PCR. From the multiplex PCR reads, TCRdb called clonotypes with MiXCR, one entry per CDR3 protein. The profile covers more than 300,000 distinct CDR3 sequences, with more than 35% appearing a single time and 12% taken by the ten largest. The sample taken for sequencing was glioma tissue, nonneoplastic brain tissue, or PBMCs (not recorded which). The source of these receptors is a human donor with low-grade glioma or glioblastoma, undergoing nonglioma brain surgery, or in good health (not recorded which).

Concerning this clonotype: This sequence may be a read error, since a much larger clone differs from it by one base. The V call is TRBV7-3, the J call TRBJ2-2; D is perhaps TRBD2 (6 bases). V was shortened by 2 bases and J by 6 bases, with 19 bases between the two germline ends. The germline CDR1 and CDR2 sequences are SGHTA and FQGTGA. The CDR3 covers 17 residues. In DNA, the CDR3 is TGTGCCAGCAGCTTATTGAAGAGCAGGAGGGAAGCCGGGGAGCTGTTTTTT. Amino acid sequence: CASSLLKSRREAGELFF. The full variable domain, in which reference TRBV7-3 and TRBJ2-2 provide the parts outside the CDR3, is GAGVSQTPSNKVTEKGKYVELRCDPISGHTALYWYRQSLGQGPEFLIYFQGTGAADDSGLPNDRFFAVRPEGSVSTLKIQRTERGDSAVYLCASSLLKSRREAGELFFGEGSRLTVL.

The CDR3 DNA sequence: TGCAGTGCCATTCGTAGACCACTAGCGGGAGTGACAGATACGCAGTATTTT. This translates into CSAIRRPLAGVTDTQYF. This chain links TRBV20-1 with TRBJ2-3, with 11 bases identical to TRBD2. The CDR3 spans 17 residues. Trimming at V came to 6 bases and at J to 3 bases, leaving 14 bases not matched to a gene. Germline lookup yields CDR1 DFQATT and CDR2 SNEGSKA (reference sequence).

In its sample, this clonotype was seen a few times. This chain uses TRBV7-2 with TRBJ1-1, with a weak D call TRBD1 (5 bases). The V gene lost 3 bases and the J gene lost 1 base, with 9 bases spanning the gap. The CDR3 loop spans 14 amino acids. Germline V lookup: CDR1 SGHTA, CDR2 FQGNSA. The CDR3 sequence: CASSLIQGNTEAFF. In DNA form, the CDR3 reads TGTGCCAGCAGCTTGATTCAGGGGAACACTGAAGCTTTCTTT.

This chain links TRBV10-3 with TRBJ2-1; 9 bases agree with TRBD1. V gave up 5 bases and J gave up 8 bases; unmatched junction bases: 4. Germline CDR1 is ENHRY and CDR2 is SYGVKD. The CDR3 totals 13 residues. The CDR3 sequence: CAISRQGGDEQFF. The CDR3 DNA is TGTGCCATCAGTCGACAGGGGGGGGATGAGCAGTTCTTC.

This clonotype was counted at least ten times. V is TRBV6-2 or TRBV6-3 and J is TRBJ2-7; the D gene is possibly TRBD2 (6 bases). This CDR3 spans 13 amino acids. Germline V gene data show CDR1 as MNHEY and CDR2 as SVGEGT. Trimming stripped 1 base from V and 4 bases from J, with 8 bases between. The CDR3 DNA is TGTGCCAGCAGTTACTTGGGGGGATACGAGCAGTACTTC. Translated: CASSYLGGYEQYF.

Note on this clonotype: It may be a read error: a sequence one base away is much more abundant. The final CDR3 position lacks the conserved phenylalanine or tryptophan, pointing to a likely read error. The chain employs TRBV27 and TRBJ1-4; D not resolved. The CDR3 totals 13 residues. In germline, CDR1 is MNHEY, CDR2 SMNVEV (reference sequence). Trimming removed 0 bases at V and 8 bases at J, with 7 bases between. This chain's CDR3 is CASSLSGSEKLFL. The DNA for the CDR3 is TGTGCCAGCAGTTTATCAGGGAGCGAAAAACTGTTTCTT.

This clonotype was found many times. This rearrangement joins TRBV6-2 or TRBV6-3 to TRBJ1-5; D uncertain. The CDR3 spans 15 residues. Trimming removed 8 bases at V and 4 bases at J, with 18 bases between. Germline lookup yields CDR1 MNHEY and CDR2 SVGEGT. CDR3: CASQTHLFGNQPQHF. CDR3 DNA: TGTGCCAGCCAAACACATCTTTTTGGGAATCAGCCCCAGCATTTT.

The genes are TRBV4-3 and TRBJ2-4, with D perhaps TRBD2 (5 bases). CDR3 length equals 19 residues. Per the germline V gene, CDR1 is LGHNA and CDR2 is YSLEER. V was clipped by 0 bases and J by 0 bases, with 18 bases between them. As DNA, the CDR3 is TGCGCCAGCAGCCAAGAATGGCGAGGAGGCCGAGGAGCCAAAAACATTCAGTACTTC. This codes for CASSQEWRGGRGAKNIQYF.

Turning to this clonotype: A read error may be the cause here, since a much bigger clone is one base away. V is TRBV27 and J is TRBJ2-1, with D hard to call. The CDR3 loop spans 16 amino acids. V was trimmed by 4 bases and J by 2 bases, leaving 15 bases between them. Germline assignment: CDR1 MNHEY and CDR2 SMNVEV (reference sequence). This chain's CDR3 is CASSYSRVSPYNEQFF. The CDR3 nucleotides are TGTGCCAGCAGTTACTCCCGAGTGAGTCCCTACAATGAGCAGTTCTTC.

This rearrangement joins TRBV28 to TRBJ1-5, with TRBD1 as a possible D gene (6 bases). CDR1 is MDHEN and CDR2 is SYDVKM in the germline V gene. The CDR3 sequence is 14 residues long. Trimming shortened V by 2 bases and J by 6 bases, and 11 bases separated the two germline ends. The CDR3 DNA sequence: TGTGCCAGCAGTTTAGGACAGCGGCGTCAGCCCCAGCATTTT. Its translation is CASSLGQRRQPQHF.

This chain links TRBV28 with TRBJ2-1; TRBD1 or TRBD2 may be the D gene (5 bases each). Trimming stripped 6 bases from V and 8 bases from J, with 14 bases between. This CDR3 has 13 residues. Germline V CDR1 and CDR2: MDHEN, SYDVKM. CDR3 in DNA: TGTGCCAGCAGGGTGAGGGGCTCCCATGAGCAGTTCTTC. It yields the protein CASRVRGSHEQFF.

About this clonotype: Relative to the germline gene, one junction end is altered; a read error may explain this. The chain has TRBV27 and TRBJ2-3; 12 positions match TRBD2. CDR1 is MNHEY and CDR2 is SMNVEV in the germline V gene (reference sequence). CDR3 length equals 17 residues. The CDR3, as DNA: TGTGCTAGCAGTCACTCTCCGACTAGCGGGAGCGTGAGTACGCAGTATTTT. Translated, it gives CASSHSPTSGSVSTQYF.

The chain combines TRBV3-1 with TRBJ1-5; 7 nucleotides agree with TRBD1. This CDR3 contains 14 residues. Per germline, CDR1 LGHDT and CDR2 YNNKEL (reference sequence). After removal of 1 base from V and 6 bases from J, the junction contained 3 bases not matched to a gene. Here the CDR3 reads CASSQGQGAQPQHF. DNA of the CDR3: TGTGCCAGCAGCCAAGGACAGGGAGCTCAGCCCCAGCATTTT. Full variable domain (remainder filled in from reference TRBV3-1 and TRBJ1-5): DTAVSQTPKYLVTQMGNDKSIKCEQNLGHDTMYWYKQDSKKFLKIMFSYNNKELIINETVPNRFSPKSPDKAHLNLHINSLELGDSAVYFCASSQGQGAQPQHFGDGTRLSIL.